The next 24 T cell receptor beta chains were all read from a single sample in a study of T-cell memory formation after mild COVID-19. TCRdb re-derived calls from the 5' RACE reads in MiXCR, one entry per CDR3 protein. The table has about 470,000 distinct CDR3 sequences, 15% to 20% seen once. Sequencing input: PBMCs or a T cell subset sorted from them (not recorded which). These receptor sequences come from an adult woman who had mild COVID-19 (a few samples of this study predate the infection). Cell type and time point are not known.

The sample holds a few counts of this clonotype. V is TRBV5-1 and J is TRBJ2-2; D is possibly TRBD1 (6 bases). CDR1 and CDR2 (germline): SGHRS, YFSETQ. The V end lost 2 bases, the J end lost 3 bases, and 11 bases lay between the germline ends. There are 15 residues in the CDR3. The CDR3 sequence: CASSLPGAHTGELFF. As DNA, the CDR3 is TGCGCCAGCAGCTTACCAGGGGCGCACACCGGGGAGCTGTTTTTT.

This clonotype was observed a few times. V and J are TRBV24-1 and TRBJ2-1, with D perhaps matching TRBD2 (6 bases). V was shortened by 4 bases and J by 6 bases, with 15 bases between the two germline ends. The CDR3 sequence is 15 residues long. CDR1 KGHDR and CDR2 SFDVKD come from the germline V gene. CDR3 sequence reads: CATSDPTGLTNEQFF. The CDR3 DNA is TGTGCCACCAGTGACCCGACCGGACTAACCAATGAGCAGTTCTTC.

This clonotype was counted between two and nine times. The chain couples TRBV4-2 to TRBJ1-6; 7 nucleotides line up with TRBD1. V lost 3 bases to trimming and J lost 6 bases; unmatched junction nucleotides: 5. This CDR3 is built from 15 residues. CDR1 is LGHNA and CDR2 is YNFKEQ in the germline V gene. CDR3 sequence reads: CASSHPGQINSPLHF. CDR3 in DNA: TGTGCCAGCAGCCACCCGGGACAGATTAATTCACCCCTCCACTTT.

This clonotype was seen repeatedly, ten times or more. The J gene is TRBJ2-3, the V gene TRBV5-5; D might be TRBD1 (5 bases). This CDR3 has 14 amino acids. Germline V gives CDR1 SGHKS, CDR2 YYEKEE (reference sequence). V dropped 3 bases and J dropped 0 bases, with 8 bases sitting between them. CDR3 sequence (DNA): TGTGCCAGCAGCTGGGGCACAAGCACAGATACGCAGTATTTT. It translates to CASSWGTSTDTQYF.

The genes are TRBV4-3 and TRBJ2-3; 9 bases agree with TRBD2. The CDR3 runs to 18 residues. CDR1 and CDR2 from the germline V gene are LGHNA and YSLEER. V lost 3 bases to trimming and J lost 4 bases; unmatched junction nucleotides: 14. CDR3 coding DNA: TGCGCCAGCAGCCACAACCTCGGTGGTAGCGGGAGTTCAGATACGCAGTATTTT. It specifies CASSHNLGGSGSSDTQYF.

The J gene is TRBJ1-1, the V gene TRBV10-3; 9 bases map to TRBD1. The CDR3 length is 16 residues. V shed 6 bases, J shed 4 bases, and the junction held 12 bases outside the gene matches. The germline V gene encodes CDR1 ENHRY and CDR2 SYGVKD. CDR3 sequence reads: CAIRANPTGGSTEAFF. The CDR3 DNA reads as TGTGCCATCAGGGCCAATCCGACAGGGGGAAGCACTGAAGCTTTCTTT.

This chain connects TRBV5-1 to TRBJ2-6, with D possibly TRBD2 on 6 matching bases. Trimming stripped 4 bases from V and 0 bases from J, with 14 bases between. Germline CDR1 is SGHRS and CDR2 is YFSETQ. The CDR3 is made up of 17 amino acids. The DNA of the CDR3 is TGCGCCAGCAGCATGGGGCCCGGGAGCTCTGGGGCCAACGTCCTGACTTTC. It yields the protein CASSMGPGSSGANVLTF.

This rearrangement joins TRBV5-1 to TRBJ2-1, with D unclear. The CDR3 has 16 residues. CDR1 SGHRS and CDR2 YFSETQ come from the germline V gene. V lost 0 bases and J lost 0, with 10 bases in between. Written as DNA, the CDR3 is TGCGCCAGCAGCTTGGATAGGGTGGGCTCCTACAATGAGCAGTTCTTC. It codes for CASSLDRVGSYNEQFF.

The J gene is TRBJ2-5, the V gene TRBV30, with 8 bases fitting TRBD1. In germline, CDR1 is GTSNPN, CDR2 SVGIG (reference sequence). CDR3 length equals 13 residues. Trimming cost V 2 bases and J 5 bases; bases outside gene matches: 4. Here the CDR3 reads CAWSSGGWETQYF. In nucleotides, the CDR3 is TGTGCCTGGAGTTCAGGGGGCTGGGAGACCCAGTACTTC.

This clonotype was seen repeatedly, ten times or more. The chain has TRBV28 and TRBJ2-3, with no clear D. Trimming removed 3 bases at V and 1 base at J, with 8 bases between. The CDR3 totals 14 residues. Germline CDR1 is MDHEN and CDR2 is SYDVKM. This CDR3 reads CASSFLSGTDTQYF. CDR3 DNA: TGTGCCAGCAGTTTCCTCTCGGGCACAGATACGCAGTATTTT.

This chain joins TRBV4-3 and TRBJ2-3, with D unclear. CDR1 LGHNA and CDR2 YSLEER come from the germline V gene. V was shortened by 4 bases and J by 0 bases, with 11 bases between the two germline ends. This CDR3 is built from 15 residues. The CDR3: CASSPQPYSTDTQYF. DNA for the CDR3: TGCGCCAGCAGCCCGCAGCCATATAGCACAGATACGCAGTATTTT.

The rearrangement joins TRBV20-1 to TRBJ2-3; TRBD2 agrees at 11 bases. Trimming took 3 bases from V and 4 from J; bases not matched to a gene: 9. The length of the CDR3 is 16 residues. Germline V gene lookup returns CDR1 DFQATT and CDR2 SNEGSKA (reference sequence). The CDR3 is CSASPTSGTGADTQYF. In DNA form, the CDR3 reads TGCAGTGCTAGCCCGACTAGCGGGACTGGGGCAGATACGCAGTATTTT.

This chain connects TRBV6-1 to TRBJ2-6; TRBD2 is a possible D gene (5 bases). The germline gives CDR1 MNHNS, CDR2 SASEGT. This CDR3 is built from 22 residues. Trimming removed 1 base from V and 5 bases from J, with 30 bases in between. The CDR3 reads CASSEDWRTPLLPKLWANVLTF. CDR3 in DNA: TGTGCCAGCAGTGAAGATTGGAGGACCCCGTTACTCCCGAAGCTCTGGGCCAACGTCCTGACTTTC.

This clonotype has only a few counts. The chain uses TRBV5-1 and TRBJ2-5; D tentatively reads TRBD1 or TRBD2 (5 bases each). The V gene's germline CDR1 is SGHRS and CDR2 YFSETQ. The CDR3 length is 17 residues. Trimming took off 0 bases at V and 1 base at J, with 16 bases between the two ends. The CDR3 DNA follows: TGCGCCAGCAGCTTGGCCAGTAGGGGTGCGGGCCAAGAGACCCAGTACTTC. Translating gives CASSLASRGAGQETQYF.

The CDR3 loop reads CASTARTGALNTEAFF. The CDR3 DNA sequence: TGTGCCAGTACCGCGCGGACAGGGGCTCTGAACACTGAAGCTTTCTTT. This chain joins TRBV19 and TRBJ1-1; TRBD1 aligns across 9 bases. J was trimmed by 0 bases and V by 7 bases; bases with no gene match: 9. The CDR3 extends over 16 amino acids. CDR1 and CDR2 (germline): LNHDA, SQIVND (reference sequence).

The chain combines TRBV7-2 with TRBJ2-1, with a possible D match to TRBD2 (5 bases). The CDR3 length is 15 residues. Germline V CDR1 and CDR2: SGHTA, FQGNSA. The V and J ends lost 1 base and 8 bases respectively, with 15 bases between them. As DNA, the CDR3 is TGTGCCAGCAGCTTAGGAGGGTACGCTGGTGATGAGCAGTTCTTC. Its protein product is CASSLGGYAGDEQFF.

The V gene is TRBV14, the J gene TRBJ1-5; TRBD1 aligns across 11 bases. Germline-derived CDR1 and CDR2 are SGHDN and FVKESK. CDR3 length: 17 amino acids. The V segment lost 5 bases and the J segment 11 bases; nucleotides outside the gene matches: 17. Here the CDR3 DNA reads TGTGCCAGCAGCACCCGGACAGGGGGCGACCCTCAATCAGCCCAGCATTTT. Its translation: CASSTRTGGDPQSAQHF.

The rearrangement links TRBV5-4 to TRBJ2-2; no clear D. CDR1 and CDR2 (germline): SGHNT, YYREEE (reference sequence). The CDR3 is 14 residues long. Between the trimmed V and J ends, which lost 2 bases and 1 base, there was a span of 6 bases. CDR3 in amino acids: CASSFVGNTGELFF. DNA of the CDR3: TGTGCCAGCAGCTTTGTGGGGAACACCGGGGAGCTGTTTTTT. The complete variable domain, with remaining parts taken from reference TRBV5-4 and TRBJ2-2, reads ETGVTQSPTHLIKTRGQQVTLRCSSQSGHNTVSWYQQALGQGPQFIFQYYREEENGRGNFPPRFSGLQFPNYSSELNVNALELDDSALYLCASSFVGNTGELFFGEGSRLTVL.

In this sample, this clonotype turned up a few times. The CDR3: CSAPSSTRGEDTQYF. The CDR3 bases are TGCAGTGCTCCCTCATCTACTAGGGGCGAAGATACGCAGTATTTT. This sequence joins TRBV20-1 and TRBJ2-3; D is possibly TRBD1 or TRBD2 (5 bases each). Trimming removed 5 bases at V and 5 bases at J, with 20 bases between. Germline CDR1 and CDR2: DFQATT and SNEGSKA (reference sequence). The CDR3 contains 15 residues.

This rearrangement joins TRBV6-5 to TRBJ2-3, with 10 bases lining up with TRBD1. The V gene end was trimmed by 2 bases and the J gene end by 5 bases; junction bases not matched to a gene: 7. The CDR3 is made up of 16 amino acids. Germline CDR1 and CDR2: MNHEY and SVGAGI. DNA of the CDR3: TGTGCCAGCAGTTACAGCCGGGGACAGGGGTTAGATACGCAGTATTTT. Translated, it gives CASSYSRGQGLDTQYF.

This clonotype is a singleton in its sample. V is TRBV6-2 or TRBV6-3 and J is TRBJ1-2; TRBD1 matches 7 bases. The J segment lost 7 bases and the V segment lost 8 bases, leaving 13 bases of the junction unmatched. The CDR3 runs to 14 residues. Germline CDR1 is MNHEY and CDR2 is SVGEGT. The DNA for the CDR3 is TGTGCCAGCTACACCGGGACAGTGGATCTTGGCTACACCTTC. Translating gives CASYTGTVDLGYTF.

The J gene is TRBJ1-2, the V gene TRBV29-1; D is undetermined. The CDR3 sequence is 14 residues long. Trimming took 3 bases from V and 0 from J, leaving 11 bases between them. Germline V gene lookup returns CDR1 SQVTM and CDR2 ANQGSEA. The CDR3 here is CSVEERSSNYGYTF. The CDR3 coding sequence is TGCAGCGTTGAGGAGCGATCGTCTAACTATGGCTACACCTTC. Based on the CDR3 plus reference TRBV29-1 and TRBJ1-2, the full variable domain is SAVISQKPSRDICQRGTSLTIQCQVDSQVTMMFWYRQQPGQSLTLIATANQGSEATYESGFVIDKFPISRPNLTFSTLTVSNMSPEDSSIYLCSVEERSSNYGYTFGSGTRLTVV.

J is TRBJ2-3 and V is TRBV19, with D perhaps TRBD2 (6 bases). Germline assignment: CDR1 LNHDA and CDR2 SQIVND (reference sequence). V was pared by 6 bases and J by 0 bases, with 13 bases between. The CDR3 is made up of 15 amino acids. CDR3 region: CASRVFGGSTDTQYF. The CDR3 DNA is TGTGCCAGTAGGGTCTTTGGGGGGAGCACAGATACGCAGTATTTT.

This chain uses TRBV9 with TRBJ1-3; 10 positions match TRBD1. Germline V gives CDR1 SGDLS, CDR2 YYNGEE. Trimming cost V 2 bases and J 0 bases; bases outside gene matches: 5. The CDR3 has 17 amino acids. The CDR3 sequence is CASSVGGQGSSGNTIYF. The CDR3 DNA sequence: TGTGCCAGCAGCGTGGGGGGACAGGGGAGCTCTGGAAACACCATATATTTT.